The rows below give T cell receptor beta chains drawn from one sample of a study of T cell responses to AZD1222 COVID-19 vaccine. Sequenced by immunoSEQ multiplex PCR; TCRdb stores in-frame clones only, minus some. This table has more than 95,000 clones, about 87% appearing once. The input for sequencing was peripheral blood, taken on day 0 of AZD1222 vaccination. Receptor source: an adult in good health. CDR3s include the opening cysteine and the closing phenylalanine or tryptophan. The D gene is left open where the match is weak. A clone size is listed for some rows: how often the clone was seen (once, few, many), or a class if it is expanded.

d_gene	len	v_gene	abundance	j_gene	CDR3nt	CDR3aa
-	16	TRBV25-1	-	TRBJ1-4	TGTGCCAGCAGTAAAGGTGACAGTCAGGGAGATGAAAAACTGTTTTTT	CASSKGDSQGDEKLFF
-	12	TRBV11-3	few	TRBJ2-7	TGTGCCAGCAGCTTAGGAAGCTACGAGCAGTACTTC	CASSLGSYEQYF
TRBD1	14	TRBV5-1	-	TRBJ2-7	TGCGCCAGCAGCTTGGGCAGGGGGCCCGTCGAGCAGTACTTC	CASSLGRGPVEQYF
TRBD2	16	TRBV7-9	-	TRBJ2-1	TGTGCCTCAATTATCGGGATAGCGGGGCCCTCAGGTGAGCAGTTCTTC	CASIIGIAGPSGEQFF
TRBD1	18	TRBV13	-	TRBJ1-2	TGTGCCAGCAGCTTAGGCCCGGGACAGGGTTATTCGGGGTATGGCTACACCTTC	CASSLGPGQGYSGYGYTF
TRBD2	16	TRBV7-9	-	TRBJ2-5	TGTGCCAGCAGCTTCCCGGGACTAGCGGGAGAGGAGACCCAGTACTTC	CASSFPGLAGEETQYF
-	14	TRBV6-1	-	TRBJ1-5	TGTGCCAGCTATGGGGTAACGGGCAATCAGCCCCAGCATTTT	CASYGVTGNQPQHF
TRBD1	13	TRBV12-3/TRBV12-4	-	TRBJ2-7	TGTGCCAGCAAGGGACAGGGTACCTACGAGCAGTACTTC	CASKGQGTYEQYF
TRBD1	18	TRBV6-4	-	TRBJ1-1	TGTGCCAGCAGACACCTCCTGGACAGGGACTACATGAACACTGAAGCTTTCTTT	CASRHLLDRDYMNTEAFF
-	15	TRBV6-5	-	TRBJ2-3	TGTGCCAGCAGTTACGGCGGGGAATTCACAGATACGCAGTATTTT	CASSYGGEFTDTQYF
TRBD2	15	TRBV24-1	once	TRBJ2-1	TGTGCCACCAGTGATCTCCGGACTAGCTCGGGTGAGCAGTTCTTC	CATSDLRTSSGEQFF
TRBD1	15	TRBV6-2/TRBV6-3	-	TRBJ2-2	TGTGCCAGCAGCTCCGGGACAGGGGTTACCGGGGAGCTGTTTTTT	CASSSGTGVTGELFF
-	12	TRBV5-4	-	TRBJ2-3	TGTGCCAGCAGCTTGGACAGGAAGACGCAGTATTTT	CASSLDRKTQYF
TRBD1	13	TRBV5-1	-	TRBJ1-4	TGCGCCAGTAGCAGAGACAGGGAAGGAAAACTGTTTTTT	CASSRDREGKLFF
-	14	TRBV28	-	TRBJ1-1	TGTGCCAGCAATCCTCCGGACCGAAGGTCTGAAGCTTTCTTT	CASNPPDRRSEAFF
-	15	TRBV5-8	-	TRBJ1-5	TGTGCCAGCAGCTTGGGGGGGAAAGGCAATCAGCCCCAGCATTTT	CASSLGGKGNQPQHF
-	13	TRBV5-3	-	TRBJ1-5	TGTGCCAGAAGCTTGGACAGGACTCAGCCCCAGCATTTT	CARSLDRTQPQHF
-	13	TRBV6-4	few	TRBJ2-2	TGTGCCAGCAGTGACAGGGAGGCCGGGGAGCTGTTTTTT	CASSDREAGELFF